The present entry profiles one T cell receptor (beta chain) with its context. Antigen: not known. The germline V and J ends were trimmed by 0 bases and 7 bases, with 22 bases remaining between them. Germline V lookup: CDR1 GTSNPN, CDR2 SVGIG (reference sequence). The CDR3 consists of 18 residues. 60 Vbeta and 13 Jbeta primers were used in PCR. Assay used: immunoSEQ multiplex PCR; TCRdb lists only in-frame clones, some missing. The sample has about 200,000 clones, more than 65% seen once; the top ten hold approximately 1.4%. The data were obtained in a study of cytomegalovirus exposure and HLA in healthy donors. Study in general: HLA-typed donors were the source of roughly 85 million unique TCRs held in an early data release.

Overall study results and limits: In a later analysis, an Asian-associated ancestry cluster reportedly showed fewer N-insertions than the 666-donor mean.

The sequencing input was PBMCs. This receptor was taken from a girl under 18 in good health and CMV-seropositive. J is TRBJ1-6 and V is TRBV30; maybe TRBD1 (6 bases). The CDR3 protein is CAWSVPLFTGRLNSPLHF. For the CDR3, the DNA is TGTGCCTGGAGTGTACCCCTCTTTACAGGGAGATTAAATTCACCCCTCCACTTT.